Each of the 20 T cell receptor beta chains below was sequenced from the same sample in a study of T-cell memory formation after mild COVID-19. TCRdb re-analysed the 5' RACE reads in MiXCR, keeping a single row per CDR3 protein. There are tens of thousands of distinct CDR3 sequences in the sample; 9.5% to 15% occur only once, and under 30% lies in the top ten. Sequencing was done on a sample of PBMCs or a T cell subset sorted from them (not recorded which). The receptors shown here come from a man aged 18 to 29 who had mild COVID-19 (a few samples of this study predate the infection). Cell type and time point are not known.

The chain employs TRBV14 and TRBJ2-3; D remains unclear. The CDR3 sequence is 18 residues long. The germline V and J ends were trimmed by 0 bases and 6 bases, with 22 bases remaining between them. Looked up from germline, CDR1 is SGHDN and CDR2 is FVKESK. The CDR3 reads CASSQDSPETWVYDTQYF. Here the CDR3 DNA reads TGTGCCAGCAGCCAAGATTCACCAGAGACGTGGGTTTATGATACGCAGTATTTT.

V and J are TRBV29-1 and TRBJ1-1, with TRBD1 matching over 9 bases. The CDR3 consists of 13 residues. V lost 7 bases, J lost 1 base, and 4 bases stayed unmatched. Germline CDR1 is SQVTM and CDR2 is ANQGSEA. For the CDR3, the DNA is TGCAGCGACCGGGGACAGGGGAACACTGAAGCTTTCTTT. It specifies CSDRGQGNTEAFF.

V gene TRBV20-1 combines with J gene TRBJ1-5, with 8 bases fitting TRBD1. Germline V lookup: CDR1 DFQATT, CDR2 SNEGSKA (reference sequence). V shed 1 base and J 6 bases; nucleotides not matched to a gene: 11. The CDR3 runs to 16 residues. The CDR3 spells CSARGHIGQGSQPQHF. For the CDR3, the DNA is TGCAGTGCTAGAGGGCATATCGGACAGGGCAGTCAGCCCCAGCATTTT.

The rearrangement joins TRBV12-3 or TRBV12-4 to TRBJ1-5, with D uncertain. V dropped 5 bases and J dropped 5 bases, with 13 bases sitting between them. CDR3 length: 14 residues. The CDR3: CASSPDTAHQPQHF. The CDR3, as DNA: TGTGCCAGCAGTCCTGACACGGCTCATCAGCCCCAGCATTTT.

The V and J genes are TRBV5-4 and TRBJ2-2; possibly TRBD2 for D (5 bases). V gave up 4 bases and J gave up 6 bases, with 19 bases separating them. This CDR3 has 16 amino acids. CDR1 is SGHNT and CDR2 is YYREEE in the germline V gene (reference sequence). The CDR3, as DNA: TGTGCCAGCAGCCTGGAGGCCAGAGCCAAAGCCGGGGAGCTGTTTTTT. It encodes CASSLEARAKAGELFF.

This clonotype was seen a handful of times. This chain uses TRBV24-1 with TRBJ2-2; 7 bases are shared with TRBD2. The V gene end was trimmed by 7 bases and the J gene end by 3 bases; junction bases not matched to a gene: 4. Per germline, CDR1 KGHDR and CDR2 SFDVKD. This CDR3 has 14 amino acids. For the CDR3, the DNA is TGTGCCACCAGGGCTAGCGGCGACACCGGGGAGCTGTTTTTT. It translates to CATRASGDTGELFF.

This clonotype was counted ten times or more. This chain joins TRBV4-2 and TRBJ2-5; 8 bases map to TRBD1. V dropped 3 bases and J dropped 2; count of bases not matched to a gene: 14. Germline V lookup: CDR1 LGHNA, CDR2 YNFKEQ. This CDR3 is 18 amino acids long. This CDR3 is CASSHSGTGSVRQETQYF. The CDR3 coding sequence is TGTGCCAGCAGCCACTCCGGGACAGGATCGGTGCGTCAAGAGACCCAGTACTTC.

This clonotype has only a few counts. DNA of the CDR3: TGTGCCAGCATGAGAGGGGGCGGAGAGACCCAGTACTTC. Its protein is CASMRGGGETQYF. The chain employs TRBV2 and TRBJ2-5, with TRBD1 identical over 7 bases. V was pared by 7 bases and J by 4 bases, with 6 bases of the junction left unmatched. Germline CDR1 reads SNHLY; CDR2 reads FYNNEI. The CDR3 has 13 amino acids. The whole variable domain, filled in from reference TRBV2 and TRBJ2-5, reads EPEVTQTPSHQVTQMGQEVILRCVPISNHLYFYWYRQILGQKVEFLVSFYNNEISEKSEIFDDQFSVERPDGSNFTLKIRSTKLEDSAMYFCASMRGGGETQYFGPGTRLLVL.

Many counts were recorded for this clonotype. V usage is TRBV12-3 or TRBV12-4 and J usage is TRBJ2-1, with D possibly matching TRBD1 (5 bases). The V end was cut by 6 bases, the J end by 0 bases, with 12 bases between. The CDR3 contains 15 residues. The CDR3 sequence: CASRADSLSYNEQFF. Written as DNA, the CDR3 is TGTGCCAGCAGGGCAGACAGCCTCTCCTACAATGAGCAGTTCTTC.

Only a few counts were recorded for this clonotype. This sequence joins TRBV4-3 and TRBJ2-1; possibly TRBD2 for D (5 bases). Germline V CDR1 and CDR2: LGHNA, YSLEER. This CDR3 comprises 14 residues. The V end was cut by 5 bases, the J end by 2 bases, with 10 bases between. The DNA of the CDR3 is TGCGCCAGCAGCGGCGGGTACACCTACAATGAGCAGTTCTTC. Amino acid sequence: CASSGGYTYNEQFF.

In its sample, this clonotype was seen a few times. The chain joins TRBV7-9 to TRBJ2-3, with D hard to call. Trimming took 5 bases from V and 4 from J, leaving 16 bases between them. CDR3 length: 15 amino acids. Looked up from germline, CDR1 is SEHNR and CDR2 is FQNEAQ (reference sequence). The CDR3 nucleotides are TGTGCCAGCAGCCCCTCGGTGGGGATAGCAGATACGCAGTATTTT. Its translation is CASSPSVGIADTQYF.

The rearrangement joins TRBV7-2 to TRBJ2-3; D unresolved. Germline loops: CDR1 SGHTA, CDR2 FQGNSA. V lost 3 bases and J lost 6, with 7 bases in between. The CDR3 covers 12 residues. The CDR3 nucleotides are TGTGCCAGCAGCTTCAGGTTCGATACGCAGTATTTT. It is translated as CASSFRFDTQYF.

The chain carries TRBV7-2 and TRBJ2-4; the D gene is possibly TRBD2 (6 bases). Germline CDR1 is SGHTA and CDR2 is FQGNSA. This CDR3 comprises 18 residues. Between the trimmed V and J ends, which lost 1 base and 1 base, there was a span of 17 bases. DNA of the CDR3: TGTGCCAGCAGCTTAGATTTGTACGGAGGGTTGGCCAAAAACATTCAGTACTTC. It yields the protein CASSLDLYGGLAKNIQYF. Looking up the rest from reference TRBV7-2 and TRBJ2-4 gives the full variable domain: GAGVSQSPSNKVTEKGKDVELRCDPISGHTALYWYRQSLGQGLEFLIYFQGNSAPDKSGLPSDRFSAERTGGSVSTLTIQRTQQEDSAVYLCASSLDLYGGLAKNIQYFGAGTRLSVL.

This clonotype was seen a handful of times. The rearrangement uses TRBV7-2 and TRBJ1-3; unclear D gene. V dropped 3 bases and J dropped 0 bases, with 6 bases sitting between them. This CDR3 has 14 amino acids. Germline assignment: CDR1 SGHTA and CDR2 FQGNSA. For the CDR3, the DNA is TGTGCCAGCAGCTTTTGGAACTCTGGAAACACCATATATTTT. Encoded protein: CASSFWNSGNTIYF.

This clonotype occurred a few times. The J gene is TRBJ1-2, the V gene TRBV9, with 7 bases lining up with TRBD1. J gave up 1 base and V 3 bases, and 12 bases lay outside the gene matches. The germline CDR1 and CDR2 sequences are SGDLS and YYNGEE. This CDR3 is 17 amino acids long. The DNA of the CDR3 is TGTGCCAGCAGCGCGTCGATCCACAGGGGAAGTAACTATGGCTACACCTTC. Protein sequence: CASSASIHRGSNYGYTF.

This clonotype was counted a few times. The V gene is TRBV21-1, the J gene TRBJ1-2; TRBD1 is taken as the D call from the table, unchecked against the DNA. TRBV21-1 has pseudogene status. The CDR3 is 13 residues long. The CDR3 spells CASSRREGEGYTF. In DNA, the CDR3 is TGTGCCAGCAGCAGACGAGAGGGGGAGGGCTACACCTTC.

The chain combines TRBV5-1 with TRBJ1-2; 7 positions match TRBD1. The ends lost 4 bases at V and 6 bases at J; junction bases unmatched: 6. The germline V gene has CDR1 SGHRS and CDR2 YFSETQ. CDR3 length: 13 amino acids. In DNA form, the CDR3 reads TGCGCCAGCAGCGCAGACAGGGTTGATGGCTACACCTTC. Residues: CASSADRVDGYTF.

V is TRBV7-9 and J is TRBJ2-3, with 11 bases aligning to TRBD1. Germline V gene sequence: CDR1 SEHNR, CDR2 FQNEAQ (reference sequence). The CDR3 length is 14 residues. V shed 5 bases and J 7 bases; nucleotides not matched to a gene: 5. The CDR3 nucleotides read TGTGCCAGCAGCCTGGACAGGGGGCTCCATACGCAGTATTTT. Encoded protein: CASSLDRGLHTQYF.

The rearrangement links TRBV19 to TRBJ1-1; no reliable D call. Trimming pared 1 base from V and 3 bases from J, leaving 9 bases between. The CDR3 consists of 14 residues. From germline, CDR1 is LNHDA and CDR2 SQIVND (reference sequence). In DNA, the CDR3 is TGTGCCAGTAGTATAGGGGGTAGAGACACTGAAGCTTTCTTT. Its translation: CASSIGGRDTEAFF.

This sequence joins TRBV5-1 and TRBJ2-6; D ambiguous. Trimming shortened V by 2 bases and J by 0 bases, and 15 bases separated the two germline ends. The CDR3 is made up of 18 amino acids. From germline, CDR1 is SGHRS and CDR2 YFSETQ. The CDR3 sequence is CASSFFATHNSGANVLTF. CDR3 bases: TGCGCCAGCAGCTTCTTCGCCACACACAACTCTGGGGCCAACGTCCTGACTTTC.